Described below is a single T cell receptor beta chain sequence and its context. Antigen unknown. V was pared by 4 bases and J by 6 bases, with 10 bases between. The CDR3 totals 13 residues. Germline V gene lookup returns CDR1 MGHRA and CDR2 YSYEKL. Some clones are missing from TCRdb's copy, which holds only in-frame ones; the method was immunoSEQ multiplex PCR. The sample lists more than 90,000 clones; about 92% were seen once. This record belongs to a study of graft-versus-host responses after intestinal transplantation. Background on the study: Each recipient received a multivisceral, liver-intestinal, or isolated intestinal graft. For two to four years after anti-thymocyte globulin induction, all recipients took tacrolimus and steroids.

Notes on the study in general: Allografts of one patient group, those with graft-donor T cell macrochimerism, had high graft-versus-host to host-versus-graft clonal ratios. GvH clones were found in recipient marrow; some appeared first in ileum or blood.

The source was unstimulated CD4+ T cells sorted from spleen or lymph node cells, collected before transplant. The origin of this receptor is a human donor who was the organ donor for an intestinal transplant. V is TRBV4-1 and J is TRBJ1-5; D is unresolved. This chain's CDR3 is CASSPWVGQPQHF. DNA for the CDR3: TGCGCCAGCAGCCCGTGGGTGGGTCAGCCCCAGCATTTT.